What follows are 27 T cell receptor beta chains derived from one specimen sequenced in a study of response to subunit inactivated influenza vaccine. MiXCR, run by TCRdb on the RT-PCR reads, gives a single entry per CDR3 protein. The sample has hundreds of thousands of distinct CDR3 sequences; less than 10% are singletons. Material: PBMCs from blood, obtained less than 30 months after vaccination. All receptors come from a man in his fifties or sixties who received an inactivated influenza vaccine.

This clonotype was seen only a few times. The chain employs TRBV5-1 and TRBJ2-5; 7 bases align to TRBD1. There are 14 residues in the CDR3. Losses at the gene ends were 0 bases for V and 5 bases for J; bases not matched to a gene: 4. CDR1 is SGHRS, CDR2 YFSETQ, per germline. The CDR3, as DNA: TGCGCCAGCAGCTTGGTTACAGGGGTTGAGACCCAGTACTTC. It translates to CASSLVTGVETQYF.

The chain has TRBV20-1 and TRBJ1-3; D gene unclear. The V gene lost 2 bases and the J gene lost 0 bases, with 14 bases spanning the gap. Germline values: CDR1 DFQATT, CDR2 SNEGSKA (reference sequence). The CDR3 spans 16 residues. The CDR3 sequence: CSARSGQISSGNTIYF. DNA of the CDR3: TGCAGTGCTAGATCGGGTCAAATAAGCTCTGGAAACACCATATATTTT.

This clonotype was recorded a few times. Written as DNA, the CDR3 is TGTGCCAGCAGTATAGATTCGGCCTACGAGCAGTACTTC. Residues: CASSIDSAYEQYF. The gene calls are TRBV6-2 or TRBV6-3 and TRBJ2-7; D gene uncertain. The germline gives CDR1 MNHEY, CDR2 SVGEGT. The CDR3 is 13 amino acids. V shed 5 bases and J shed 2 bases, with 10 bases lying between them.

This clonotype occurred a few times. CDR3 loop: CASSGGQHRNTEAFF. CDR3 nucleotide sequence: TGCGCCAGCAGCGGCGGACAGCACAGAAACACTGAAGCTTTCTTT. This chain uses TRBV5-1 with TRBJ1-1; tentative D call: TRBD1 (6 bases). The CDR3 consists of 15 residues. V lost 4 bases and J 2 bases, leaving 15 bases between the germline ends. Germline V CDR1 and CDR2: SGHRS, YFSETQ.

The chain employs TRBV28 and TRBJ1-5; D might be TRBD1 (6 bases). V lost 8 bases to trimming and J lost 6 bases, with 14 bases between them. The germline CDR1 and CDR2 sequences are MDHEN and SYDVKM. The CDR3 contains 13 residues. Written as DNA, the CDR3 is TGTGCCAGCCGGGGGGCGATTGGTCAGCCCCAGCATTTT. Amino acid sequence: CASRGAIGQPQHF.

The J gene is TRBJ1-6, the V gene TRBV4-3; a possible D gene is TRBD1 (6 bases). Germline-derived CDR1 and CDR2 are LGHNA and YSLEER. The CDR3 consists of 16 residues. With 1 base removed from V and 10 bases from J, the gap between germline ends came to 17 bases. The chain's CDR3 is CASSQVPLTGGSPLHF. CDR3 nucleotide sequence: TGCGCCAGCAGCCAAGTTCCCCTGACAGGTGGATCACCCCTCCACTTT.

The chain recombines TRBV28 with TRBJ1-1; no clear D. Germline V CDR1 and CDR2: MDHEN, SYDVKM. Deletions cut 6 bases from V and 6 bases from J, with 20 bases between. The CDR3 consists of 15 residues. The CDR3 sequence: CASSTVAGVRSEAFF. The CDR3, as DNA: TGTGCCAGCAGCACAGTTGCCGGGGTACGATCTGAAGCTTTCTTT.

V gene TRBV29-1 combines with J gene TRBJ1-4; the D gene is possibly TRBD1 (6 bases). V gave up 7 bases and J gave up 6 bases, with 9 bases separating them. This CDR3 has 11 residues. Germline values: CDR1 SQVTM, CDR2 ANQGSEA. The CDR3 loop reads CSARTDEKLFF. As DNA, the CDR3 is TGCAGCGCTCGGACAGATGAAAAACTGTTTTTT.

The J gene is TRBJ1-2, the V gene TRBV20-1; weak D call: TRBD1 (5 bases). Trimming removed 0 bases at V and 4 bases at J, with 9 bases between. Germline V CDR1 and CDR2: DFQATT, SNEGSKA (reference sequence). This CDR3 comprises 13 residues. CDR3 coding DNA: TGCAGTGCTAGAGACCCTAGGGGCTATGGCTACACCTTC. Protein sequence: CSARDPRGYGYTF.

The chain links TRBV12-3 or TRBV12-4 to TRBJ2-1, with 13 nucleotides matching TRBD2. The length of the CDR3 is 16 residues. V dropped 4 bases and J dropped 3; count of bases not matched to a gene: 3. CDR3 sequence reads: CASSSGLAGFYNEQFF. CDR3 nucleotide sequence: TGTGCCAGCAGTTCGGGACTAGCGGGGTTCTACAATGAGCAGTTCTTC.

This clonotype was seen a handful of times. This chain links TRBV4-1 with TRBJ2-2; the D call may be TRBD1 or TRBD2 (6 bases each). V was shortened by 1 base and J by 5 bases, with 14 bases between the two germline ends. The CDR3 extends over 16 amino acids. Germline lookup yields CDR1 MGHRA and CDR2 YSYEKL. The CDR3 coding sequence is TGCGCCAGCAGCCAAGGTGGGGGGCAGTGGACCGGGGAGCTGTTTTTT. Amino acids: CASSQGGGQWTGELFF.

This clonotype has a count of ten or more. J is TRBJ2-7 and V is TRBV30; 10 positions match TRBD1. CDR1 GTSNPN and CDR2 SVGIG come from the germline V gene (reference sequence). CDR3 length: 13 amino acids. V lost 7 bases to trimming and J lost 5 bases; unmatched junction nucleotides: 8. The CDR3 DNA sequence: TGTGCCTCCACCCGGGACAGGGGAAACGAGCAGTACTTC. The encoded protein is CASTRDRGNEQYF.

This clonotype was found a few times. The chain carries TRBV29-1 and TRBJ2-2; maybe TRBD1 (5 bases). Germline lookup yields CDR1 SQVTM and CDR2 ANQGSEA. V was pared by 3 bases and J by 2 bases, with 7 bases between. This CDR3 has 13 residues. CDR3 DNA: TGCAGCGTTGATGACAGAAACACCGGGGAGCTGTTTTTT. Its protein product is CSVDDRNTGELFF.

Points on this clonotype: The junction differs from germline at one of its ends, possibly a read error. This rearrangement joins TRBV20-1 to TRBJ2-3, with TRBD2 matching over 10 bases. The V gene's germline CDR1 is DFQATT and CDR2 SNEGSKA (reference sequence). This CDR3 region has 16 residues. The CDR3 is CCATGLAEGPGDTQYF. In nucleotides, the CDR3 is TGCTGTGCGACCGGACTAGCGGAGGGACCGGGGGATACGCAGTATTTT.

The J gene is TRBJ2-7, the V gene TRBV20-1, with 8 bases identical to TRBD1. CDR1 is DFQATT, CDR2 SNEGSKA, per germline (reference sequence). The CDR3 runs to 13 residues. The CDR3, as DNA: TGCAGATTAGCCTCAGGGGGCGAAGGCGAGCAGTACTTC. It translates to CRLASGGEGEQYF.

Concerning this clonotype itself: Compared with germline, one end of the junction differs, possibly owing to a read error. V usage is TRBV7-7 and J usage is TRBJ2-3, with D possibly called TRBD1 or TRBD2 (6 bases each). The length of the CDR3 is 17 residues. In germline, CDR1 is SSHAT, CDR2 FNYEAQ (reference sequence). CDR3 sequence: CASSLGLRGAGTDTQYF. Here the CDR3 DNA reads TGTGCTAGCAGCTTAGGCCTGAGGGGGGCCGGTACAGATACGCAGTATTTT. The full variable domain, with the rest looked up from reference TRBV7-7 and TRBJ2-3, is GAGVSQSPRYKVTKRGQDVTLRCDPISSHATLYWYQQALGQGPEFLTYFNYEAQPDKSGLPSDRFSAERPEGSISTLTIQRTEQRDSAMYRCASSLGLRGAGTDTQYFGPGTRLTVL.

J is TRBJ2-7 and V is TRBV20-1; D is undetermined. The CDR3 has 14 amino acids. The ends were cut back, 3 bases at V and 6 bases at J, with 18 bases in the middle. Germline CDR1 is DFQATT and CDR2 is SNEGSKA (reference sequence). CDR3 sequence: CSASGSAAAFEQYF. The CDR3 DNA is TGCAGTGCTAGTGGCTCGGCTGCCGCGTTCGAGCAGTACTTC.

The chain joins TRBV28 to TRBJ1-2; TRBD1 is a possible D gene (5 bases). Between the trimmed V and J ends, which lost 5 bases and 7 bases, there was a span of 20 bases. Germline-derived CDR1 and CDR2 are MDHEN and SYDVKM. The CDR3 has 15 residues. In nucleotides, the CDR3 is TGTGCCAGCAGTCCCACCGGGCCAAGGGGCCTTGGCTACACCTTC. It yields the protein CASSPTGPRGLGYTF.

This clonotype was seen repeatedly, ten times or more. This chain joins TRBV30 and TRBJ2-7; tentatively, D is TRBD1 (6 bases). This CDR3 is built from 14 residues. Germline V lookup: CDR1 GTSNPN, CDR2 SVGIG (reference sequence). V lost 0 bases and J 0 bases, leaving 9 bases between the germline ends. The CDR3 is CAWSVSGVSYEQYF. DNA of the CDR3: TGTGCCTGGAGTGTCTCAGGGGTCTCCTACGAGCAGTACTTC.

This clonotype was observed a few times. V gene TRBV7-9 combines with J gene TRBJ2-2; 7 bases match TRBD1. Germline values: CDR1 SEHNR, CDR2 FQNEAQ (reference sequence). V was clipped by 4 bases and J by 4 bases; unmatched bases: 6. The CDR3 is made up of 15 amino acids. The CDR3 DNA is TGTGCCAGCAGCTCCTGGGACAGTCTCACCGGGGAGCTGTTTTTT. Its protein is CASSSWDSLTGELFF.

This clonotype was seen only a few times. V is TRBV5-8 and J is TRBJ1-1; 8 bases are a match to TRBD1. Losses at the gene ends were 4 bases for V and 1 base for J; bases not matched to a gene: 6. This CDR3 spans 15 amino acids. CDR1 and CDR2 from the germline V gene are SGHTS and YDEGEE. CDR3 sequence: CASSPLGQGNTEAFF. In DNA form, the CDR3 reads TGTGCCAGCAGCCCTCTCGGACAGGGGAACACTGAAGCTTTCTTT.

This clonotype was seen repeatedly, ten times or more. This chain uses TRBV6-1 with TRBJ2-7; D may match TRBD1 or TRBD2 (5 bases each). The length of the CDR3 is 14 residues. CDR1 is MNHNS, CDR2 SASEGT, per germline. Deletions cut 0 bases from V and 7 bases from J, with 13 bases between. The CDR3 DNA reads as TGTGCCAGCAGTGAAGCGCCGGGGCAGGCTGAGCAGTACTTC. This codes for CASSEAPGQAEQYF.

This clonotype was observed a handful of times. The J gene is TRBJ2-5, the V gene TRBV5-1; TRBD2 matches 8 bases. The germline CDR1 and CDR2 sequences are SGHRS and YFSETQ. V lost 0 bases and J lost 5; bases outside the gene matches: 12. The CDR3 sequence is 17 residues long. The CDR3 region is CASSLANTAGALETQYF. The CDR3 DNA reads as TGCGCCAGCAGCTTGGCGAATACAGCGGGGGCTTTGGAGACCCAGTACTTC.

This clonotype was seen more than once but under ten times. J is TRBJ1-5 and V is TRBV2; 7 bases match TRBD1. This CDR3 is built from 15 residues. Germline lookup yields CDR1 SNHLY and CDR2 FYNNEI. V gave up 6 bases and J gave up 0 bases; unmatched junction bases: 5. CDR3 DNA: TGTGCCAGCAGGAGCAGGGGGGATAGCAATCAGCCCCAGCATTTT. Amino acid sequence: CASRSRGDSNQPQHF.

The chain joins TRBV28 to TRBJ1-6; TRBD1 aligns across 9 bases. The CDR3 contains 15 residues. Germline assignment: CDR1 MDHEN and CDR2 SYDVKM. V lost 4 bases, J lost 7 bases, and 5 bases stayed unmatched. CDR3 region: CASSWGQGRNSPLHF. In DNA, the CDR3 is TGTGCCAGCAGTTGGGGACAGGGTCGGAATTCACCCCTCCACTTT. Full variable domain (rest looked up from reference TRBV28 and TRBJ1-6): DVKVTQSSRYLVKRTGEKVFLECVQDMDHENMFWYRQDPGLGLRLIYFSYDVKMKEKGDIPEGYSVSREKKERFSLILESASTNQTSMYLCASSWGQGRNSPLHFGNGTRLTVT.

This clonotype was counted at least ten times. The V gene is TRBV5-1, the J gene TRBJ2-5; 7 bases agree with TRBD2. Germline V gives CDR1 SGHRS, CDR2 YFSETQ. The J segment lost 7 bases and the V segment lost 0 bases, leaving 6 bases of the junction unmatched. The CDR3 covers 14 residues. The CDR3 here is CASSLEGLEGTQYF. CDR3 DNA: TGCGCCAGCAGCTTGGAAGGACTAGAAGGGACCCAGTACTTC.

This clonotype showed up many times. This rearrangement joins TRBV12-3 or TRBV12-4 to TRBJ2-5; the D is unclear. V shed 5 bases and J shed 5 bases, with 12 bases lying between them. This CDR3 comprises 13 residues. The CDR3 protein is CASSGTLRETQYF. The CDR3 coding sequence is TGTGCCAGCAGTGGTACCTTAAGGGAGACCCAGTACTTC.